This is a list of T cell receptor beta chains from one sample in a study of graft-versus-host responses after intestinal transplantation. Method: immunoSEQ multiplex PCR; TCRdb's copy keeps in-frame clones and lacks some. The sample carries just under 100,000 clones, 80% to 95% recorded once. The sample consisted of PBMCs, taken about 460 days after intestinal transplant. The receptors were gathered from a human patient who received an intestinal transplant, so some T cells may come from the graft donor. The CDR3 runs from the conserved cysteine through the conserved F or W. The order of the fields is J gene, V gene, CDR3 length, clone size, CDR3 protein. Where a row states a size, it is once, few, many or the class of an expanded clone; other rows omit it.

J gene: TRBJ1-6; V gene: TRBV19; CDR3 length: 13; clone size: -; CDR3 protein: CASSIGVDSPLHF
J gene: TRBJ1-6; V gene: TRBV5-6; CDR3 length: 15; clone size: -; CDR3 protein: CASSLGSSSNSPLHF
J gene: TRBJ1-1; V gene: TRBV2; CDR3 length: 14; clone size: once; CDR3 protein: CASSEMGPNTEAFF
J gene: TRBJ1-2; V gene: TRBV7-9; CDR3 length: 13; clone size: -; CDR3 protein: CASSPGQGQGYTF
J gene: TRBJ1-2; V gene: TRBV6-1; CDR3 length: 14; clone size: -; CDR3 protein: CASSDFGGGDGYTF
J gene: TRBJ2-7; V gene: TRBV7-6; CDR3 length: 13; clone size: -; CDR3 protein: CASSLELRDEQYF
J gene: TRBJ2-3; V gene: TRBV14; CDR3 length: 18; clone size: -; CDR3 protein: CASSETETGTREGDTQYF
J gene: TRBJ2-3; V gene: TRBV6-4; CDR3 length: 15; clone size: few; CDR3 protein: CASSAGEGGTDTQYF
J gene: TRBJ2-5; V gene: TRBV4-1; CDR3 length: 12; clone size: -; CDR3 protein: CASSRGGETQYF
J gene: TRBJ2-5; V gene: TRBV9; CDR3 length: 11; clone size: once; CDR3 protein: CARGGLETQYF
J gene: TRBJ1-5; V gene: TRBV19; CDR3 length: 16; clone size: -; CDR3 protein: CASSISGTGIGQPQHF
J gene: TRBJ2-3; V gene: TRBV7-2; CDR3 length: 15; clone size: -; CDR3 protein: CASSRGAAATDTQYF
J gene: TRBJ2-7; V gene: TRBV7-9; CDR3 length: 13; clone size: once; CDR3 protein: CASSSVTPYEQYF
J gene: TRBJ2-3; V gene: TRBV2; CDR3 length: 16; clone size: -; CDR3 protein: CASSPRTSGSTDTQYF
J gene: TRBJ1-1; V gene: TRBV5-1; CDR3 length: 15; clone size: -; CDR3 protein: CASSRGTGQVPWAFF
J gene: TRBJ1-2; V gene: TRBV5-4; CDR3 length: 15; clone size: -; CDR3 protein: CASSRGDTGAGGYTF
J gene: TRBJ1-1; V gene: TRBV9; CDR3 length: 16; clone size: -; CDR3 protein: CASSYGVTGANTEAFF
J gene: TRBJ1-6; V gene: TRBV6-5; CDR3 length: 15; clone size: -; CDR3 protein: CASTETGTPNSPLHF
J gene: TRBJ1-3; V gene: TRBV18; CDR3 length: 18; clone size: -; CDR3 protein: CASSPLNRQDQTGNTIYF
J gene: TRBJ1-6; V gene: TRBV6-5; CDR3 length: 13; clone size: -; CDR3 protein: CASSYSQGRALHF
J gene: TRBJ2-5; V gene: TRBV10-3; CDR3 length: 11; clone size: -; CDR3 protein: CAIRQQETQYF
J gene: TRBJ2-3; V gene: TRBV7-3; CDR3 length: 15; clone size: -; CDR3 protein: CASSPAGGLTDTQYF
J gene: TRBJ1-2; V gene: TRBV5-6; CDR3 length: 14; clone size: -; CDR3 protein: CASSWTGRNYGYTF
J gene: -; V gene: TRBV6-5; CDR3 length: 15; clone size: -; CDR3 protein: CASSYSNRGPYEQYF
J gene: TRBJ2-1; V gene: TRBV9; CDR3 length: 15; clone size: -; CDR3 protein: CASSVAPSGGYEQFF
J gene: TRBJ2-3; V gene: TRBV7-2; CDR3 length: 14; clone size: -; CDR3 protein: CASSSISGADTQYF
J gene: TRBJ2-7; V gene: TRBV12-5; CDR3 length: 13; clone size: -; CDR3 protein: CASGLGTSGEQYF
J gene: TRBJ2-1; V gene: TRBV9; CDR3 length: 13; clone size: -; CDR3 protein: CASSSGGYNEQFF
J gene: TRBJ2-7; V gene: TRBV5-1; CDR3 length: 12; clone size: -; CDR3 protein: CASSLGGLEQYF
J gene: TRBJ2-5; V gene: TRBV7-3; CDR3 length: 15; clone size: -; CDR3 protein: CASSELAGPQETQYF
J gene: TRBJ1-5; V gene: TRBV4-1; CDR3 length: 15; clone size: -; CDR3 protein: CASSHDQNSNQPQHF
J gene: TRBJ2-3; V gene: TRBV7-2; CDR3 length: 16; clone size: -; CDR3 protein: CASSRRGDTTRDTQYF
J gene: TRBJ1-4; V gene: TRBV25-1; CDR3 length: 15; clone size: -; CDR3 protein: CASSAPGPTNEKLFF
J gene: TRBJ2-5; V gene: TRBV2; CDR3 length: 15; clone size: once; CDR3 protein: CASSGLAGGPGTQYF
J gene: TRBJ1-4; V gene: TRBV5-6; CDR3 length: 14; clone size: -; CDR3 protein: CASSARRGNEKLFF
J gene: TRBJ2-5; V gene: TRBV7-2; CDR3 length: 14; clone size: -; CDR3 protein: CASSRRLASETQYF
J gene: TRBJ2-7; V gene: TRBV5-6; CDR3 length: 14; clone size: -; CDR3 protein: CASTAGTGIHEQYF
J gene: TRBJ2-5; V gene: TRBV13; CDR3 length: 16; clone size: -; CDR3 protein: CASSSGLAGGPETQYF
J gene: TRBJ1-2; V gene: TRBV6-1; CDR3 length: 15; clone size: -; CDR3 protein: CASSEGPGTDYGYTF
J gene: TRBJ2-2; V gene: TRBV7-6; CDR3 length: 13; clone size: -; CDR3 protein: CASRAQGTGELFF
J gene: TRBJ1-1; V gene: TRBV5-6; CDR3 length: 14; clone size: -; CDR3 protein: CASSFDRITTEAFF
J gene: TRBJ1-1; V gene: TRBV19; CDR3 length: 12; clone size: -; CDR3 protein: CASSPTMTEAFF
J gene: TRBJ2-7; V gene: TRBV9; CDR3 length: 15; clone size: -; CDR3 protein: CASSAGQGFSYEQYF
J gene: TRBJ2-5; V gene: TRBV9; CDR3 length: 17; clone size: -; CDR3 protein: CASSLPRLAGAGETQYF
J gene: TRBJ2-7; V gene: TRBV6-1; CDR3 length: 15; clone size: once; CDR3 protein: CASDGRAGQGYEQYF
J gene: TRBJ1-2; V gene: TRBV14; CDR3 length: 14; clone size: -; CDR3 protein: CASSQYDWIGGYTF
J gene: -; V gene: TRBV10-3; CDR3 length: 17; clone size: -; CDR3 protein: CAISETLPASSPLEQYF
J gene: TRBJ2-2; V gene: TRBV9; CDR3 length: 16; clone size: -; CDR3 protein: CASSVAGGSLTGELFF
J gene: TRBJ1-4; V gene: TRBV2; CDR3 length: 16; clone size: -; CDR3 protein: CASSESQGARGEKLFF
J gene: TRBJ1-2; V gene: TRBV7-8; CDR3 length: 17; clone size: -; CDR3 protein: CASSSLVSPPTNYGYTF
J gene: TRBJ1-1; V gene: TRBV10-3; CDR3 length: 12; clone size: -; CDR3 protein: CAISGGGNEAFF
J gene: TRBJ2-5; V gene: TRBV5-1; CDR3 length: 13; clone size: once; CDR3 protein: CASSLGQKETQYF
J gene: TRBJ2-3; V gene: TRBV5-1; CDR3 length: 13; clone size: -; CDR3 protein: CASSLATGDTQYF
J gene: TRBJ2-7; V gene: TRBV6-6; CDR3 length: 12; clone size: -; CDR3 protein: CASNPGGLEQYF
J gene: TRBJ2-1; V gene: TRBV29-1; CDR3 length: 14; clone size: -; CDR3 protein: CSVGASTAYNEQFF
J gene: TRBJ2-1; V gene: TRBV12-5; CDR3 length: 12; clone size: -; CDR3 protein: CASKGGGNEQFF
J gene: TRBJ1-1; V gene: TRBV6-5; CDR3 length: 15; clone size: -; CDR3 protein: CASSRPGQGNTEAFF
J gene: TRBJ2-7; V gene: TRBV5-5; CDR3 length: 16; clone size: -; CDR3 protein: CASSLDTGFSSYEQYF
J gene: TRBJ2-3; V gene: TRBV4-1; CDR3 length: 15; clone size: -; CDR3 protein: CASSQEGGQTYTQYF
J gene: TRBJ2-7; V gene: TRBV29-1; CDR3 length: 14; clone size: -; CDR3 protein: CSVEGGQGSYEQYF